The 8 T cell receptor beta chains reported below all come from one sample, sequenced in a study of T cell responses to AZD1222 COVID-19 vaccine. The protocol was immunoSEQ multiplex PCR, while the TCRdb copy is restricted to in-frame clones and leaves out a portion. The sample yields tens of thousands of clones, about 83% seen once. The sequences come from peripheral blood, collected 28 days after the second AZD1222 dose. The receptor source for this set is an adult who received the AZD1222 COVID-19 vaccine.

The V and J genes are TRBV3-1 (or the pseudogene TRBV3-2) and TRBJ2-3; possibly TRBD2 for D (6 bases). V was clipped by 3 bases and J by 8 bases, with 18 bases between them. Per the germline V gene, CDR1 is LGHDT and CDR2 is YNNKEL (reference sequence). CDR3 length: 15 amino acids. CDR3 loop: CASSQARRGRVTQYF. CDR3 nucleotide sequence: TGTGCCAGCAGCCAGGCCCGGCGGGGACGCGTTACGCAGTATTTT.

V gene TRBV6-4 combines with J gene TRBJ2-7; no clear D. The CDR3 runs 13 residues. The germline V and J ends were trimmed by 3 bases and 4 bases, with 10 bases remaining between them. In germline, CDR1 is MRHNA, CDR2 SNTAGT. The CDR3 region is CASSEQHSYEQYF. The CDR3 coding sequence is TGTGCCAGCAGTGAACAGCACTCTTACGAGCAGTACTTC.

The genes are TRBV6-4 and TRBJ1-1; TRBD1 matches 8 bases. Per germline, CDR1 MRHNA and CDR2 SNTAGT. The CDR3 is 11 residues long. The V and J ends lost 8 bases and 7 bases, in that order; junction bases with no gene match: 3. The CDR3 nucleotides are TGTGCCAGCCAGGGGGCGTTTGAAGCTTTCTTT. As protein: CASQGAFEAFF.

V gene TRBV6-5 combines with J gene TRBJ1-1; 7 nucleotides align to TRBD1. The V and J ends lost 4 bases and 10 bases, in that order; junction bases with no gene match: 3. The CDR3 is 11 residues long. Looked up from germline, CDR1 is MNHEY and CDR2 is SVGAGI. CDR3 region: CASSSKGAAFF. The CDR3 DNA follows: TGTGCCAGCAGTTCGAAGGGGGCAGCTTTCTTT.

CDR3 in amino acids: CASSVGGGYGYTF. In DNA form, the CDR3 reads TGTGCCAGCAGCGTAGGGGGTGGCTATGGCTACACCTTC. The chain carries TRBV9 and TRBJ1-2; D is unresolved. Per germline, CDR1 SGDLS and CDR2 YYNGEE. V was cut by 0 bases and J by 4 bases, with 7 bases left in between. This CDR3 is built from 13 residues.

This clone was found once. CDR3 loop: CASSPGWLAGEQYF. As DNA, the CDR3 is TGTGCCAGCAGCCCCGGTTGGCTCGCCGGGGAGCAGTACTTC. The chain carries TRBV28 and TRBJ2-7; no clear D gene. V was trimmed by 6 bases and J by 7 bases, leaving 19 bases between them. The length of the CDR3 is 14 residues. The germline gives CDR1 MDHEN, CDR2 SYDVKM.

The chain carries TRBV14 and TRBJ1-2; TRBD1 aligns across 11 bases. Germline loops: CDR1 SGHDN, CDR2 FVKESK. Losses at the gene ends were 4 bases for V and 4 bases for J; bases not matched to a gene: 5. CDR3 size: 15 residues. In nucleotides, the CDR3 is TGTGCCAGCAGCCCGAGGACAGGGGGCGGCTATGGCTACACCTTC. Amino acid sequence: CASSPRTGGGYGYTF.

This clone showed up just once. J is TRBJ2-3 and V is TRBV27; TRBD1 or TRBD2 may be the D gene (6 bases each). With 6 bases removed from V and 3 bases from J, the gap between germline ends came to 13 bases. Germline CDR1 MNHEY, CDR2 SMNVEV (reference sequence). This CDR3 region has 14 residues. The CDR3 loop reads CASRIEGGTDTQYF. DNA of the CDR3: TGTGCCAGCAGGATTGAGGGGGGTACAGATACGCAGTATTTT.